The T cell receptor (beta chain) under discussion was sequenced for a study of blood T cell repertoires in COVID-19. This table comes from immunoSEQ multiplex PCR, and its TCRdb copy is limited to in-frame clones, with some not included. The sample has about 260,000 clones, approximately 86% seen once. The CDR3 sequence is 15 residues long. With V trimmed by 2 bases and J by 6 bases, 9 bases remained unmatched. Per the germline V gene, CDR1 is SGHDN and CDR2 is FVKESK. The V gene is TRBV14, the J gene TRBJ1-1; 7 bases are a match to TRBD1. Sequencing was done on a sample of peripheral blood. The sequence was obtained from a middle-aged man who had recovered from COVID-19. CDR3 in DNA: TGTGCCAGCAGCCAAACCTCGACAGGGCGAGCTGAAGCTTTCTTT. Translation: CASSQTSTGRAEAFF.